A selection of T cell receptor beta chains follows, all from one sample in a study of blood T cell repertoires in COVID-19. Repertoires were generated with immunoSEQ multiplex PCR, while TCRdb's copy carries only in-frame clones and drops some. The sample gives about 59,000 clones, 75% to 95% of which show up once; about 9% is in the top ten. Material for sequencing was peripheral blood. The receptors derive from a human donor in a cohort sampled during active COVID-19. The CDR3 runs from the conserved cysteine through the conserved F or W. A D gene is named only where the DNA matches it firmly. Some rows have no size entry. The others give once, few or many, or a class for an expanded clone.

d_call,clone_size,v_call,cdr3_length,j_call,cdr3_nt,cdr3_aa
NA,NA,TRBV6-1,14,TRBJ1-1,TGTGCCAGCAGTGAAGGCGTGGGGGGGACTGAAGCTTTCTTT,CASSEGVGGTEAFF
TRBD2,NA,TRBV24-1,15,TRBJ2-5,TGTGCCACCAGGACAGCGGGAGGGCCGGAGGAGACCCAGTACTTC,CATRTAGGPEETQYF
NA,NA,TRBV19,13,TRBJ2-1,TGTGCCAGTAGTTCGGAACAGACCGATGAGCAGTTCTTC,CASSSEQTDEQFF
NA,NA,TRBV5-4,18,TRBJ2-5,TGTGCCAGCAGCTCATCAATCGGACAGCGCCATGGCGTAGAGACCCAGTACTTC,CASSSSIGQRHGVETQYF
TRBD2,NA,TRBV4-3,17,TRBJ2-1,TGCGCCAGCAGCCAAGATCACGCTAGCGGGGGACCCCCCGAGGGGTTCTTC,CASSQDHASGGPPEGFF
NA,NA,TRBV29-1,14,TRBJ2-5,TGCAGCGTTGACCGGAGGGCTACCCAAGAGACCCAGTACTTC,CSVDRRATQETQYF
NA,NA,TRBV28,15,TRBJ1-2,TGTGCCAGCAGTTCCTTTGTGACGGGAAACTATGGCTACACCTTC,CASSSFVTGNYGYTF
TRBD1,NA,TRBV12-5,14,TRBJ2-7,TGTGCTAGTGCCATAAGGGACAGGGAATACGAGCAGTACTTC,CASAIRDREYEQYF
NA,NA,TRBV11-1,13,TRBJ2-7,TGTGCCAGCAGCGTTCCAGGGTTCTACGAGCAGTACTTC,CASSVPGFYEQYF
NA,NA,TRBV10-2,13,TRBJ2-2,TGCGCCAGCAGTGAGCTTTACACCGGGGAGCTGTTTTTT,CASSELYTGELFF
TRBD1,NA,TRBV7-8,16,TRBJ2-1,TGTGCCAGCAGCTTAGTGGGACAGGGAATAGGCAATGAGCAGTTCTTC,CASSLVGQGIGNEQFF
TRBD1,NA,TRBV11-2,15,TRBJ2-4,TGTGCCAGCAGCTTAGTAGGGGGCTCAAAAAACATTCAGTACTTC,CASSLVGGSKNIQYF
NA,NA,TRBV2,13,TRBJ2-2,TGTGCCAGCAGTGCGGCGAACACCGGGGAGCTGTTTTTT,CASSAANTGELFF
TRBD1,NA,TRBV6-6,15,TRBJ1-1,TGTGCCAGCAGGACAGGGTACGGGGGGAACACTGAAGCTTTCTTT,CASRTGYGGNTEAFF
TRBD2,few,TRBV15,15,TRBJ2-7,TGTGCCACCAGCAGGGGGACTAGCGGGGGAAACGAGCAGTACTTC,CATSRGTSGGNEQYF
TRBD2,NA,TRBV27,15,TRBJ2-7,TGTGCCAGCAGTGCCTGGGGGACTAGTGGGGTCGAGCAGTACTTC,CASSAWGTSGVEQYF